This TCR beta chain was identified in a study of T cell responses to AZD1222 COVID-19 vaccine. Background on the study: Second doses were pooled across both intervals (about 4 or about 12 weeks). Study results and limitations: The span of vaccine-associated CD4 TCRs extended across spike, with dominance at 160-218 and 743-854. Clonal diversity was possibly underestimated, and the donors were mostly white British, with more females. The breadth and depth of Spike-specific TCRs increased once two AZD1222 doses had been given.

Assay used: immunoSEQ multiplex PCR; TCRdb lists only in-frame clones, some missing. The sample carries 140,000 to 150,000 clones, roughly 88% recorded once. About this clone: No antigen is known for it.

CDR3 length: 14 residues. V shed 7 bases and J shed 9 bases, with 15 bases lying between them. From germline, CDR1 is KGHDR and CDR2 SFDVKD. The sequences come from peripheral blood, collected on day 0 of AZD1222 vaccination. This chain joins TRBV24-1 and TRBJ2-6; D not resolved. The sequence was collected from an adult in good health. CDR3 in DNA: TGTGCCACCAGCCGACGTGGGATTAACAACGTCCTGACTTTC. Its translation: CATSRRGINNVLTF.